One T cell receptor beta chain is described in this entry. The antigen remains undetermined. V lost 3 bases to trimming and J lost 7 bases; unmatched junction nucleotides: 10. CDR1 is SGHRS and CDR2 is YFSETQ in the germline V gene. This CDR3 spans 16 amino acids. The entry originates in a study of cytomegalovirus exposure and HLA in healthy donors. Study-level points and caveats: The study recorded over 150 TCR beta chains that were cytomegalovirus-associated.

PCR employed 60 Vbeta and 13 Jbeta primers. Data came from immunoSEQ multiplex PCR; TCRdb stores just in-frame clones and leaves some out. The sample shows 100,000 to 150,000 clones, approximately 80% of them seen only once. The specimen was PBMCs. This sequence originates from a woman aged 18-30 years in good health and CMV-seronegative. The V and J genes are TRBV5-1 and TRBJ2-2, with 9 bases fitting TRBD2. The DNA of the CDR3 is TGCGCCAGCAGCTCCGGGGTAGCGGGAGCAAACGGGGAGCTGTTTTTT. This translates into CASSSGVAGANGELFF. The whole variable domain, filled in from reference TRBV5-1 and TRBJ2-2, reads KAGVTQTPRYLIKTRGQQVTLSCSPISGHRSVSWYQQTPGQGLQFLFEYFSETQRNKGNFPGRFSGRQFSNSRSEMNVSTLELGDSALYLCASSSGVAGANGELFFGEGSRLTVL.